This TCR beta chain was identified during a study of OX40 agonist ivuxolimab in advanced cancers. Study-level information: Cancers in dose escalation were hepatocellular, melanoma, renal cell and head and neck. With a range of roughly 20 to 80, age averaged 60 years, and 65% to 90% were male. Study results and caveats: The authors also found low normalized T-cell clonal expansion in some nonresponders. Clonal expansion from baseline to week 6 occurred in both CD4+ and CD8+ T cells.

Libraries were prepared by immunoSEQ multiplex PCR; TCRdb keeps only in-frame clonotypes and omits some of them. The data show approximately 94,000 clones, 89% seen once. The CDR3 consists of 13 residues. Germline V gives CDR1 MNHNS, CDR2 SASEGT. Deletions cut 7 bases from V and 10 bases from J, with 17 bases between. To note about this clone: Its specificity is not known.

This sequence joins TRBV6-1 and TRBJ2-1; a possible D gene is TRBD2 (5 bases). The origin of this receptor is an adult with an advanced solid tumor such as melanoma, head and neck, liver or kidney cancer. The sequencing used CD4+ or CD8+ T cells sorted from blood, collected in a trial of the OX40 agonist ivuxolimab. The CDR3 DNA reads as TGTGCCAGCACAGCAAGGGAGCGGTTCGAGCAGTTCTTC. Translated, it gives CASTARERFEQFF.